The text below deals with one T cell receptor (beta chain). Sequenced by immunoSEQ multiplex PCR; TCRdb stores in-frame clones only, minus some. The table shows a few million clones, with around 93% occurring only once. Naive CD8 cells, CD45RO-negative and positively selected for CCR7, excluded terminally differentiated effector memory CD45RA+ cells. Every contributor of samples was a Caucasian grown-up residing in Nashville, Tennessee. Germline V gene data show CDR1 as SGDLS and CDR2 as YYNGEE. After removal of 4 bases from V and 2 bases from J, the junction contained 11 bases not matched to a gene. CDR3 length: 16 amino acids. This specimen belongs to a study of shared clonotypes between healthy human individuals.

The source material was naive CD8+ T cells from PBMCs. This chain connects TRBV9 to TRBJ2-7; 8 nucleotides align to TRBD2. This receptor was identified in a man in his late teens or twenties in good health. Some clones in this sample may be carry-over from other donors' samples. CDR3 nucleotide sequence: TGTGCCAGCAGCCCAACTAGCGGCCCAGGGCCCTACGAGCAGTACTTC. Its protein is CASSPTSGPGPYEQYF.